These 23 T cell receptor beta chains share one sample of origin, sequenced in a study of PD-L1 blockade in urothelial cancer. The method was immunoSEQ multiplex PCR; TCRdb's version includes in-frame clones alone and lacks a portion of them. Here the sample spans about 43,000 clones, approximately 88% being singletons. Here the sequenced sample was PBMCs, taken around atezolizumab (anti-PD-L1) treatment. The receptor source for this set is an elderly man with urothelial cancer.

The V and J genes are TRBV5-6 and TRBJ2-5, with D possibly matching TRBD2 (6 bases). The V end was cut by 4 bases, the J end by 1 base, with 11 bases between. The germline CDR1 and CDR2 sequences are SGHDT and YYEEEE. This CDR3 has 14 amino acids. The CDR3 nucleotides are TGTGCCAGCAGCCAGCGGGTTATCCAAGAGACCCAGTACTTC. Translated, it gives CASSQRVIQETQYF.

The V call is TRBV19, the J call TRBJ2-2, with 8 bases aligning to TRBD2. The CDR3 covers 15 residues. Germline V gives CDR1 LNHDA, CDR2 SQIVND (reference sequence). Trimming took 6 bases from V and 6 from J; bases not matched to a gene: 9. The CDR3 DNA follows: TGTGCCAGTAGAACTAGCGGTGGGGGATCCGGGGAGCTGTTTTTT. As protein: CASRTSGGGSGELFF. The entire variable domain, with the rest obtained from reference TRBV19 and TRBJ2-2, is as follows: DGGITQSPKYLFRKEGQNVTLSCEQNLNHDAMYWYRQDPGQGLRLIYYSQIVNDFQKGDIAEGYSVSREKKESFPLTVTSAQKNPTAFYLCASRTSGGGSGELFFGEGSRLTVL.

This rearrangement joins TRBV15 to TRBJ2-7, with 13 positions matching TRBD2. CDR1 and CDR2 (germline): LNHNV, YYDKDF (reference sequence). The CDR3 is made up of 20 amino acids. V dropped 1 base and J dropped 0; count of bases not matched to a gene: 12. The CDR3: CATSRALGTSGARSSYEQYF. The CDR3 nucleotides read TGTGCCACCAGCAGAGCCTTGGGGACTAGCGGGGCGAGGAGCTCCTACGAGCAGTACTTC.

The chain joins TRBV11-2 to TRBJ2-5; the match to TRBD2 covers 7 bases. CDR3 length equals 15 residues. Germline V gene lookup returns CDR1 SGHAT and CDR2 FQNNGV. Losses at the gene ends were 1 base for V and 1 base for J; bases not matched to a gene: 3. The CDR3 DNA reads as TGTGCCAGCAGCTTAGGCGGGGGTCTCCAAGAGACCCAGTACTTC. Translation: CASSLGGGLQETQYF.

This sequence joins TRBV27 and TRBJ1-3; the D gene is possibly TRBD1 (6 bases). V lost 6 bases and J lost 0, with 9 bases in between. CDR1 MNHEY and CDR2 SMNVEV come from the germline V gene (reference sequence). The CDR3 sequence is 14 residues long. The CDR3 DNA is TGTGCCAGCAGGCAAGGGGGCTCTGGAAACACCATATATTTT. Its protein product is CASRQGGSGNTIYF.

CDR3 coding DNA: TGTGCCAGCAGCTTGGGGCAGGGTTTGATCCTCAATGAGCAGTTCTTC. It specifies CASSLGQGLILNEQFF. The V and J genes are TRBV5-4 and TRBJ2-1, with D perhaps matching TRBD1 (5 bases). This CDR3 comprises 16 residues. V lost 0 bases to trimming and J lost 6 bases, with 16 bases between them. Germline values: CDR1 SGHNT, CDR2 YYREEE (reference sequence).

J is TRBJ2-7 and V is TRBV6-1, with a weak D call TRBD1 (5 bases). CDR1 is MNHNS and CDR2 is SASEGT in the germline V gene. V was pared by 4 bases and J by 3 bases, with 7 bases between. The CDR3 length is 12 residues. This chain's CDR3 is CASSAQGYEQYF. The DNA of the CDR3 is TGTGCCAGCAGTGCCCAGGGCTACGAGCAGTACTTC.

This chain joins TRBV7-2 and TRBJ2-2, with 7 bases that match TRBD2. Trimming cost V 8 bases and J 8 bases; bases outside gene matches: 11. Germline lookup yields CDR1 SGHTA and CDR2 FQGNSA. This CDR3 spans 14 amino acids. The CDR3: CASRVAGVMGELFF. The CDR3 coding sequence is TGTGCCAGCCGGGTCGCGGGAGTCATGGGGGAGCTGTTTTTT.

J is TRBJ2-2 and V is TRBV10-1; no clear D gene. The CDR3 consists of 13 residues. The V end was cut by 3 bases, the J end by 6 bases, with 8 bases between. CDR1 and CDR2 from the germline V gene are WNHNN and SYGVQD (reference sequence). CDR3 protein: CASSDSVPGELFF. The CDR3 DNA reads TGCGCCAGCAGTGATTCGGTGCCCGGGGAGCTGTTTTTT.

This clone was seen once. V gene TRBV5-5 combines with J gene TRBJ2-6, with 7 bases identical to TRBD1. This CDR3 is 15 amino acids long. Per the germline V gene, CDR1 is SGHKS and CDR2 is YYEKEE (reference sequence). The junction had 3 bases not matched to a gene; V was cut back by 4 bases and J by 2 bases. The CDR3 reads CASSETGAGANVLTF. The CDR3 DNA follows: TGTGCCAGCAGCGAAACAGGGGCTGGGGCCAACGTCCTGACTTTC.

J is TRBJ1-3 and V is TRBV29-1; 8 nucleotides align to TRBD1. The CDR3 runs to 14 residues. Germline loops: CDR1 SQVTM, CDR2 ANQGSEA. Losses at the gene ends were 1 base for V and 7 bases for J; bases not matched to a gene: 6. The CDR3 DNA reads as TGCAGCGTTGAAGGGACAGGGACCATCAACACCATATATTTT. Translated: CSVEGTGTINTIYF.

The V gene is TRBV5-1, the J gene TRBJ2-7, with 9 bases aligning to TRBD1. This CDR3 region has 14 residues. Germline CDR1 and CDR2: SGHRS and YFSETQ. Trimming took 5 bases from V and 11 from J; bases not matched to a gene: 14. The CDR3 bases are TGCGCCAGCAGTACCGGGACAGGGAAGATAAGAGAGTACTTC. Amino acid sequence: CASSTGTGKIREYF.

The gene calls are TRBV27 and TRBJ2-3, with 14 bases aligning to TRBD2. Looked up from germline, CDR1 is MNHEY and CDR2 is SMNVEV (reference sequence). This CDR3 is 15 amino acids long. The J segment lost 5 bases and the V segment lost 6 bases, leaving 4 bases of the junction unmatched. CDR3 sequence: CASRGLAGAKDTQYF. CDR3 DNA sequence: TGTGCCAGCAGGGGACTAGCGGGAGCCAAAGATACGCAGTATTTT.

The rearrangement joins TRBV28 to TRBJ1-4, with no clear D. CDR3 size: 14 residues. V lost 6 bases and J lost 3, with 11 bases in between. CDR1 and CDR2 (germline): MDHEN, SYDVKM. The CDR3 sequence is CASSPPGANEKLFF. In DNA, the CDR3 is TGTGCCAGCAGCCCTCCCGGAGCTAATGAAAAACTGTTTTTT.

The chain has TRBV27 and TRBJ2-3, with D unclear. Germline-derived CDR1 and CDR2 are MNHEY and SMNVEV (reference sequence). The CDR3 runs to 14 residues. V was trimmed by 2 bases and J by 1 base, leaving 7 bases between them. The CDR3 sequence is CASSLKAGTDTQYF. In nucleotides, the CDR3 is TGTGCCAGCAGTTTAAAGGCGGGCACAGATACGCAGTATTTT.

The V gene is TRBV5-6, the J gene TRBJ2-2, with 7 positions matching TRBD1. Germline V CDR1 and CDR2: SGHDT, YYEEEE. The V segment lost 4 bases and the J segment 0 bases; nucleotides outside the gene matches: 12. CDR3 size: 18 residues. The CDR3 reads CASSGGMGQNSNTGELFF. CDR3 in DNA: TGTGCCAGCAGCGGGGGAATGGGACAGAATTCGAACACCGGGGAGCTGTTTTTT.

This clone is a singleton in its sample. The genes are TRBV9 and TRBJ2-7; D might be TRBD1 (6 bases). CDR1 is SGDLS, CDR2 YYNGEE, per germline. V lost 2 bases and J 4 bases, leaving 19 bases between the germline ends. CDR3 length: 16 residues. The CDR3 coding sequence is TGTGCCAGCAGCGTGACCGGGACGGCGAGGGGGTACGAGCAGTACTTC. Translating it yields CASSVTGTARGYEQYF.

The chain joins TRBV2 to TRBJ1-5; possibly TRBD1 for D (5 bases). CDR1 is SNHLY and CDR2 is FYNNEI in the germline V gene. The CDR3 length is 15 residues. The V end was cut by 5 bases, the J end by 4 bases, with 15 bases between. CDR3 in amino acids: CASSLFGDSNQPQHF. As DNA, the CDR3 is TGTGCCAGCAGTCTCTTCGGGGACTCAAATCAGCCCCAGCATTTT.

The CDR3 nucleotides are TGTGCCAGCAGCTTAGGGGGACAGGACTACGAGCAGTACTTC. It encodes CASSLGGQDYEQYF. The rearrangement joins TRBV7-9 to TRBJ2-7; 8 nucleotides line up with TRBD1. In germline, CDR1 is SEHNR, CDR2 FQNEAQ (reference sequence). V lost 1 base to trimming and J lost 3 bases; unmatched junction nucleotides: 2. The CDR3 loop spans 14 amino acids.

The chain links TRBV6-1 to TRBJ2-2; weak D call: TRBD1 (5 bases). V was shortened by 4 bases and J by 6 bases, with 9 bases between the two germline ends. The CDR3 is 13 residues long. Germline V CDR1 and CDR2: MNHNS, SASEGT. The CDR3: CASSVRGAGELFF. As DNA, the CDR3 is TGTGCCAGCAGTGTAAGGGGTGCCGGGGAGCTGTTTTTT.

CDR3 DNA sequence: TGTGCCAGCAGCTCTAGTCCGGAGACCCAGTACTTC. Translation gives CASSSSPETQYF. The genes are TRBV7-8 and TRBJ2-5; D is ambiguous. The CDR3 totals 12 residues. Germline loops: CDR1 SGHVS, CDR2 FQNEAQ. The V end lost 4 bases, the J end lost 5 bases, and 8 bases lay between the germline ends.

The chain carries TRBV11-2 and TRBJ1-1; D is perhaps TRBD1 (5 bases). CDR1 SGHAT and CDR2 FQNNGV come from the germline V gene. With 1 base removed from V and 5 bases from J, the gap between germline ends came to 11 bases. The CDR3 is 14 residues long. The CDR3 loop is CASSLAGRGTEAFF. The CDR3 DNA is TGTGCCAGCAGCTTAGCAGGCCGGGGGACTGAAGCTTTCTTT. Together with reference TRBV11-2 and TRBJ1-1, the CDR3 gives the full variable domain: EAGVAQSPRYKIIEKRQSVAFWCNPISGHATLYWYQQILGQGPKLLIQFQNNGVVDDSQLPKDRFSAERLKGVDSTLKIQPAKLEDSAVYLCASSLAGRGTEAFFGQGTRLTVV.

V usage is TRBV5-1 and J usage is TRBJ2-1; 7 bases fit TRBD2. The CDR3 contains 15 residues. The J segment lost 4 bases and the V segment lost 4 bases, leaving 8 bases of the junction unmatched. Germline CDR1 reads SGHRS; CDR2 reads YFSETQ. The CDR3 nucleotides read TGCGCCAGCAGCCGGAACGGGGGGTCGTACAATGAGCAGTTCTTC. Translating gives CASSRNGGSYNEQFF. Using reference TRBV5-1 and TRBJ2-1 for the parts outside the CDR3, the full variable domain is KAGVTQTPRYLIKTRGQQVTLSCSPISGHRSVSWYQQTPGQGLQFLFEYFSETQRNKGNFPGRFSGRQFSNSRSEMNVSTLELGDSALYLCASSRNGGSYNEQFFGPGTRLTVL.